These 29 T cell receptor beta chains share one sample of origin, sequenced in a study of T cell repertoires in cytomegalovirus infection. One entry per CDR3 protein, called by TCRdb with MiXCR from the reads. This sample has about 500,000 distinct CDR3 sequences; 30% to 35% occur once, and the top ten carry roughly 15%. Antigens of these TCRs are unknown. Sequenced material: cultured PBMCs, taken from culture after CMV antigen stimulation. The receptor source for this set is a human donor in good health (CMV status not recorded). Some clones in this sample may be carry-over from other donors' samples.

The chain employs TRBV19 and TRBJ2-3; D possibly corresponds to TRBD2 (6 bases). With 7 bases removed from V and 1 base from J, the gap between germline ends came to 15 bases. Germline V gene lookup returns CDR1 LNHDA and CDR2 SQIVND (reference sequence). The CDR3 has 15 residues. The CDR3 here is CASTISSVGTDTQYF. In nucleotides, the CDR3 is TGTGCCAGTACCATCTCTAGCGTCGGCACAGATACGCAGTATTTT.

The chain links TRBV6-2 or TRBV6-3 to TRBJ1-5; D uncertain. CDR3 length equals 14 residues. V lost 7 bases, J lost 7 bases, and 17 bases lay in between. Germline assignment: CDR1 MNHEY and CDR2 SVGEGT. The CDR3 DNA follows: TGTGCCAGCACCGGAGGCGGGAAGGTACAGCCCCAGCATTTT. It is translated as CASTGGGKVQPQHF.

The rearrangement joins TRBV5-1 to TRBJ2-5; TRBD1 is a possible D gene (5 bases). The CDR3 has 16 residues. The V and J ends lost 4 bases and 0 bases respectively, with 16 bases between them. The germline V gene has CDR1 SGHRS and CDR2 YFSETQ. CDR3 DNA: TGCGCCAGCAGCCCTTTCGGCAGGGCGAACCAAGAGACCCAGTACTTC. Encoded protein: CASSPFGRANQETQYF.

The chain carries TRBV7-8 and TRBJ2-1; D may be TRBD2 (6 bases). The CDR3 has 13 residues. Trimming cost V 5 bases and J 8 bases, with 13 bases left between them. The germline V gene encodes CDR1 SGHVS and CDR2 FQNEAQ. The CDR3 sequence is CASSTRLVYEQFF. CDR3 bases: TGTGCCAGCAGCACCCGACTAGTTTATGAGCAGTTCTTC.

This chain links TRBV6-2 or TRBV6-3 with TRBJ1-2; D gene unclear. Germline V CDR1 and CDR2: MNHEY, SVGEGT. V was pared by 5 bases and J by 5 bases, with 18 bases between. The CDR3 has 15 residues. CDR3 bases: TGTGCCAGCAGTCCGACTTCTATGGCCCCTTATGGCTACACCTTC. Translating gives CASSPTSMAPYGYTF.

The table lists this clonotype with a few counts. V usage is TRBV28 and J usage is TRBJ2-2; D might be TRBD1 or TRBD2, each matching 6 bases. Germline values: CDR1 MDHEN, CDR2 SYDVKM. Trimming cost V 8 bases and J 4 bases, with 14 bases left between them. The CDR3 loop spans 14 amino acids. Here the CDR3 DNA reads TGTGCCAGCCAACAGGGAGGAATCACCGGGGAGCTGTTTTTT. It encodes CASQQGGITGELFF.

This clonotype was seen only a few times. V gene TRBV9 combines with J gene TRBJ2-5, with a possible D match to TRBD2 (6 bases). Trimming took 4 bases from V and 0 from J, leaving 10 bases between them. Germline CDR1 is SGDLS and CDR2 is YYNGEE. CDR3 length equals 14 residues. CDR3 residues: CASSPGGNQETQYF. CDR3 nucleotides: TGTGCCAGCAGCCCCGGGGGAAACCAAGAGACCCAGTACTTC. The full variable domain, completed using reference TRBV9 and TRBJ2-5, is DSGVTQTPKHLITATGQRVTLRCSPRSGDLSVYWYQQSLDQGLQFLIQYYNGEERAKGNILERFSAQQFPDLHSELNLSSLELGDSALYFCASSPGGNQETQYFGPGTRLLVL.

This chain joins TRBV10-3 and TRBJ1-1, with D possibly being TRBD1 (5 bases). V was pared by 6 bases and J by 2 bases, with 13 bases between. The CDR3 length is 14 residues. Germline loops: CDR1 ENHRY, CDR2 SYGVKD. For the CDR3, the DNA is TGTGCCATCAGGGGGCGGGCAGATAACACTGAAGCTTTCTTT. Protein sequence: CAIRGRADNTEAFF.

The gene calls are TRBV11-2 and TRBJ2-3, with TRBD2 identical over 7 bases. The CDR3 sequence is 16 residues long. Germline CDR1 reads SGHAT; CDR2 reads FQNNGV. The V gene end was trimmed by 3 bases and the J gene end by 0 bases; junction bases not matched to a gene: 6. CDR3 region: CASSFTGGSSTDTQYF. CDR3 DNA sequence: TGTGCCAGCAGCTTCACCGGCGGGAGTAGCACAGATACGCAGTATTTT.

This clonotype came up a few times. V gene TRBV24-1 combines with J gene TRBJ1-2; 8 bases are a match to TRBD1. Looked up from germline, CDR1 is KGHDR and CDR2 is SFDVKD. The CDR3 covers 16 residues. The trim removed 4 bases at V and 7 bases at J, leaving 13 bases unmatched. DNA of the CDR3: TGTGCCACCAGTGACCACCTCGGACAGGGTCTGGCTGGCTACACCTTC. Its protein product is CATSDHLGQGLAGYTF.

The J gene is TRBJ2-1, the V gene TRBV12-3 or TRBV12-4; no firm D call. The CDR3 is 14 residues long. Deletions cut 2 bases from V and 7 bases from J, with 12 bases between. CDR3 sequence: CASSLMAERNEQFF. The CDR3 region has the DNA TGTGCCAGCAGTTTAATGGCGGAAAGGAATGAGCAGTTCTTC.

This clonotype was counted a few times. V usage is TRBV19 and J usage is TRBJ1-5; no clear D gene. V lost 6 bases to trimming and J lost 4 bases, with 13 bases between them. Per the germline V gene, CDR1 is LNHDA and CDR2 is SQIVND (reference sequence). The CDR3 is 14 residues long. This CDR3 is CASRLQRLNQPQHF. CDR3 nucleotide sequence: TGTGCCAGTAGATTGCAGCGACTTAATCAGCCCCAGCATTTT.

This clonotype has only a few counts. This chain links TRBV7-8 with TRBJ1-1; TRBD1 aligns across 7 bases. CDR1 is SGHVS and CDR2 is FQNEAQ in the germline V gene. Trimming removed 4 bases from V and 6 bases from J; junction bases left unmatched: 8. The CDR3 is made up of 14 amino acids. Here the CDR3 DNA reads TGTGCCAGCAGCTCAGGGGGGGCTCGGGCTGAAGCTTTCTTT. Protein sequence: CASSSGGARAEAFF.

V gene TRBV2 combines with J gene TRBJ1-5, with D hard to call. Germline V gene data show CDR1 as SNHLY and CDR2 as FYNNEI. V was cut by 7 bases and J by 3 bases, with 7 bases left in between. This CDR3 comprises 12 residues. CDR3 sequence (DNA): TGTGCCAGCACCCTTAACAATCAGCCCCAGCATTTT. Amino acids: CASTLNNQPQHF.

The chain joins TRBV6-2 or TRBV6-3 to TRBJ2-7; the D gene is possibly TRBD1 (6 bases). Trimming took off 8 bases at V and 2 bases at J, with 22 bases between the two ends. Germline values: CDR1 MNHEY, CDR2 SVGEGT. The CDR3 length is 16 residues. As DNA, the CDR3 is TGTGCCAGCGGGGCCAAGTGGAGGACAGCAGCCTACGAGCAGTACGTC. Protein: CASGAKWRTAAYEQYV.

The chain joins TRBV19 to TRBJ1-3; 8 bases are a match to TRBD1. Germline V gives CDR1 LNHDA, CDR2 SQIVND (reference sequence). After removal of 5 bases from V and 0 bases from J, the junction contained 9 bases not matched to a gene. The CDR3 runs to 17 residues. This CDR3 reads CASSDGTGLGSGNTIYF. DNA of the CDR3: TGTGCCAGTAGTGACGGGACAGGTTTGGGCTCTGGAAACACCATATATTTT.

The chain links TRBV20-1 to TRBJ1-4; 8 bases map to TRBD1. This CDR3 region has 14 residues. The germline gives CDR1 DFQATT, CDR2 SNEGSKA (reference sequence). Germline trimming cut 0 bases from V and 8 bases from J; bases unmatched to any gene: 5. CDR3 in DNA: TGCAGTGCTAGAGATTGGGCAGGGGGCGAAAAACTGTTTTTT. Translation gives CSARDWAGGEKLFF.

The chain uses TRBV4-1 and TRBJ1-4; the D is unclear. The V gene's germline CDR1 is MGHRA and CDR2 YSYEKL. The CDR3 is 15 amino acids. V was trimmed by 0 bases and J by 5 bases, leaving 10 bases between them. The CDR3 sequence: CASSQEIYRNEKLFF. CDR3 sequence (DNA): TGCGCCAGCAGCCAAGAAATCTACAGAAATGAAAAACTGTTTTTT.

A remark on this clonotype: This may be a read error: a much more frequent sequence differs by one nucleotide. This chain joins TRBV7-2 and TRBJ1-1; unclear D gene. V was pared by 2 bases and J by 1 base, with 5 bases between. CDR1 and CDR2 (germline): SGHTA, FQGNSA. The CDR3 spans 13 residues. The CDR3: CASSLHWNTEAFF. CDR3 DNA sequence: TGTGCCAGCAGCTTACACTGGAACACTGAAGCTTTCTTT.

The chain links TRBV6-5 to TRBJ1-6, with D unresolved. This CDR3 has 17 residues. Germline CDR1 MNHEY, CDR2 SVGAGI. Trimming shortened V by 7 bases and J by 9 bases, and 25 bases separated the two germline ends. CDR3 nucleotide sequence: TGTGCCAGCACTACGAGGGCTGGAAGCCTCAATTTTTCACCCCTCCACTTT. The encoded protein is CASTTRAGSLNFSPLHF.

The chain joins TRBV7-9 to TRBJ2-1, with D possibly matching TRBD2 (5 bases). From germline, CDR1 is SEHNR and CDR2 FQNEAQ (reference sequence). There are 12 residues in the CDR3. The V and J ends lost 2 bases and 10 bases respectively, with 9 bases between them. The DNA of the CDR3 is TGTGCCAGCAGCTTAACCGGGGTCGAGCAGTTCTTC. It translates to CASSLTGVEQFF.

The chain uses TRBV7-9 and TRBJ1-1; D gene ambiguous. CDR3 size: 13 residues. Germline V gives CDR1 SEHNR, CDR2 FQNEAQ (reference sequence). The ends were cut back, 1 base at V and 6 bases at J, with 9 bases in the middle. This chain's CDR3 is CASSLESMAEAFF. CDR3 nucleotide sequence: TGTGCCAGCAGCTTAGAGAGTATGGCTGAAGCTTTCTTT.

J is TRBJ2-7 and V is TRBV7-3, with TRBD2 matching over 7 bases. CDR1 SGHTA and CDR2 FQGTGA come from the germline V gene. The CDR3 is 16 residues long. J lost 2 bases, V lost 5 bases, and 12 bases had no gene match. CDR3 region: CASSRPERDWTYEQYF. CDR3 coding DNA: TGTGCCAGCAGCCGTCCGGAGCGGGACTGGACCTACGAGCAGTACTTC.

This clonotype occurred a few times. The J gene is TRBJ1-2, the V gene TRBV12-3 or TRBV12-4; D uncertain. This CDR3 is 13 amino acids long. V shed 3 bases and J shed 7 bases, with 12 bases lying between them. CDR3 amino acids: CASSFMRAGGYTF. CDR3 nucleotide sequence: TGTGCCAGCAGTTTTATGAGGGCTGGTGGCTACACCTTC.

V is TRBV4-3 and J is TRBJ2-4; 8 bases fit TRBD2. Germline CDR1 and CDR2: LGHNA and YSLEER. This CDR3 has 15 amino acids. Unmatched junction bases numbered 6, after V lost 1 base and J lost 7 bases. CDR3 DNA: TGCGCCAGCAGCCAAGCCCGGACTAGCTCGAACATTCAGTACTTC. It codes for CASSQARTSSNIQYF.

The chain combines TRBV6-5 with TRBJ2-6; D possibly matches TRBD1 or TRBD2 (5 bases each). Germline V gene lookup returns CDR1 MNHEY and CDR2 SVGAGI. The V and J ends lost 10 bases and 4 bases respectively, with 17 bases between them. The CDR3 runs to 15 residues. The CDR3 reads CATRDRASGANVLTF. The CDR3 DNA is TGTGCCACCAGGGACCGAGCCTCCGGGGCCAACGTCCTGACTTTC.

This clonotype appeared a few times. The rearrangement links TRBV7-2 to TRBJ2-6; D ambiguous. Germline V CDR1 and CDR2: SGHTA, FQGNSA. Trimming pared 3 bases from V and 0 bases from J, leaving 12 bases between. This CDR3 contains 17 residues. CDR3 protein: CASSLVVQTSGANVLTF. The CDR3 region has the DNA TGTGCCAGCAGCTTGGTGGTCCAAACCTCTGGGGCCAACGTCCTGACTTTC.

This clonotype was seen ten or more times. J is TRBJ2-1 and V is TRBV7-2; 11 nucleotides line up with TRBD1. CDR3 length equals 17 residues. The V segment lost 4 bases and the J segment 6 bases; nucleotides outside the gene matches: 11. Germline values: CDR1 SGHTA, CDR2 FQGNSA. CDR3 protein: CASSSSFGTGGINEQFF. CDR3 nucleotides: TGTGCCAGCAGCTCATCCTTCGGGACAGGGGGGATCAATGAGCAGTTCTTC.

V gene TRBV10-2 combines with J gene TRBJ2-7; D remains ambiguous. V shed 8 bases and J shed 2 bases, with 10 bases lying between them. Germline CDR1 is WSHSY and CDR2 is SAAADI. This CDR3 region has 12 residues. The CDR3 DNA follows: TGCGCCAGCCGAGGACCGACCTACGAGCAGTACGTC. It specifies CASRGPTYEQYV.